The 24 T cell receptor beta chains below all came from one sample that was sequenced in a study of metastatic and nonmetastatic thyroid tumors. TCRdb re-clonotyped the PCR reads via MiXCR. The sample carries under 45,000 clones, approximately 20% recorded once. No treatment had been given to any patient before thyroid surgery. Material: tumor tissue. All receptors derive from a female donor with papillary thyroid cancer or a benign thyroid nodule (not recorded which). Some clones in this sample may be carry-over from other donors' samples.

The chain combines TRBV7-3 with TRBJ2-1; possible D gene TRBD1, 6 bases. Trimming shortened V by 4 bases and J by 8 bases, and 12 bases separated the two germline ends. The CDR3 covers 13 residues. Looked up from germline, CDR1 is SGHTA and CDR2 is FQGTGA. CDR3 nucleotides: TGTGCCAGCAGCTCACAGGGTAACGATGAGCAGTTCTTC. It yields the protein CASSSQGNDEQFF.

The chain is built from TRBV11-3 and TRBJ2-6; no clear D. The CDR3 length is 15 residues. The V gene lost 5 bases and the J gene lost 3 bases, with 11 bases spanning the gap. Germline CDR1 and CDR2: SGHNT and YENEEA. The CDR3 here is CASSPPTSGANVLTF. The CDR3 region has the DNA TGTGCCAGCAGCCCCCCTACAAGTGGGGCCAACGTCCTGACTTTC.

This clone has at least ten counts. The chain couples TRBV20-1 to TRBJ1-1; weak D call: TRBD1 (6 bases). Per the germline V gene, CDR1 is DFQATT and CDR2 is SNEGSKA (reference sequence). V shed 3 bases and J shed 0 bases, with 11 bases lying between them. The CDR3 runs 14 residues. The CDR3 loop is CSASGQPVNTEAFF. CDR3 nucleotide sequence: TGCAGTGCTAGCGGACAGCCGGTGAACACTGAAGCTTTCTTT.

V gene TRBV30 combines with J gene TRBJ2-3, with 7 bases identical to TRBD2. In germline, CDR1 is GTSNPN, CDR2 SVGIG (reference sequence). The ends lost 4 bases at V and 4 bases at J; junction bases unmatched: 8. This CDR3 has 14 residues. The CDR3 nucleotides are TGTGCCTGGAATTGGGGGGAGGGCGCAGATACGCAGTATTTT. Encoded protein: CAWNWGEGADTQYF.

Worth noting for this clone: This sequence may be a read error, since a much larger clone differs from it by one base. This chain connects TRBV4-1 to TRBJ2-7; maybe TRBD1 (5 bases). Germline V CDR1 and CDR2: MGHRA, YSYEKL. Trimming removed 3 bases from V and 4 bases from J, with 16 bases in between. The CDR3 runs to 15 residues. The CDR3 protein is CASSQGQGSGYEQYF. The CDR3 DNA is TGCGCCAGCAGCCAGGGCCAGGGCAGTGGTTACGAGCAGTACTTC.

A word on this clone: One end of the junction does not line up with germline, which may come from a read error. The CDR3, as DNA: TGTGCTAGCAGCTTATGGGCCTACCGCACAGATACGCAGTATTTT. This codes for CASSLWAYRTDTQYF. The rearrangement joins TRBV7-7 to TRBJ2-3; D call uncertain. Germline V gene sequence: CDR1 SSHAT, CDR2 FNYEAQ (reference sequence). The CDR3 runs 15 residues.

This clone appeared a few times. With a much larger clone just one base away, this may be a read error. Other DNA sequences of this sample code for an identical CDR3. V usage is TRBV19 and J usage is TRBJ1-1; D is possibly TRBD1 (5 bases). Germline lookup yields CDR1 LNHDA and CDR2 SQIVND (reference sequence). The length of the CDR3 is 13 residues. CDR3 sequence (DNA): TGTGCCAGTAGTATTAGCAGGGAAACTGAAGCGTTCTTT. It codes for CASSISRETEAFF.

The V gene is TRBV5-6, the J gene TRBJ2-4, with TRBD1 matching 9 bases. V trimming: 5 bases; J trimming: 7 bases; junction bases outside the gene matches: 10. This CDR3 is built from 15 residues. The germline V gene has CDR1 SGHDT and CDR2 YYEEEE. CDR3: CASSFTGGAGNIQYF. The CDR3 DNA reads TGTGCCAGCAGTTTTACAGGGGGCGCCGGGAACATTCAGTACTTC.

This clone was detected a few times. The rearrangement joins TRBV30 to TRBJ2-7, with D unresolved. The length of the CDR3 is 12 residues. Between the trimmed V and J ends, which lost 0 bases and 5 bases, there was a span of 8 bases. Germline V gene lookup returns CDR1 GTSNPN and CDR2 SVGIG (reference sequence). CDR3 region: CAWSVNVDEQYF. DNA for the CDR3: TGTGCCTGGAGTGTAAACGTAGACGAGCAGTACTTC.

The sample holds one count of this clone. V and J are TRBV20-1 and TRBJ2-1; TRBD1 matches 8 bases. This CDR3 contains 16 residues. From germline, CDR1 is DFQATT and CDR2 SNEGSKA (reference sequence). The J segment lost 7 bases and the V segment lost 0 bases, leaving 11 bases of the junction unmatched. The CDR3 nucleotides are TGCAGTGCTAGAGATGAAAGGCAGGGGGCTGGGAATGAGCAGTTCTTC. Translated, it gives CSARDERQGAGNEQFF.

This clone is medium-sized within its sample. This sequence joins TRBV6-5 and TRBJ2-7; D is ambiguous. The germline V gene has CDR1 MNHEY and CDR2 SVGAGI. CDR3 length: 12 amino acids. The ends were cut back, 2 bases at V and 2 bases at J, with 4 bases in the middle. The CDR3 protein is CASSYPPYEQYF. The CDR3, as DNA: TGTGCCAGCAGTTACCCACCCTACGAGCAGTACTTC.

This clone is labeled medium-sized. The gene calls are TRBV5-1 and TRBJ2-7, with D perhaps matching TRBD1 or TRBD2 (5 bases each). The germline gives CDR1 SGHRS, CDR2 YFSETQ. The V and J ends lost 3 bases and 4 bases respectively, with 11 bases between them. This CDR3 has 13 residues. CDR3 protein: CASSWDGNYEQYF. The CDR3 bases are TGCGCCAGCAGCTGGGACGGGAATTACGAGCAGTACTTC.

This clone was counted between two and nine times. The V gene is TRBV29-1, the J gene TRBJ2-5; 14 bases agree with TRBD2. The CDR3 runs 18 residues. Looked up from germline, CDR1 is SQVTM and CDR2 is ANQGSEA. Trimming removed 4 bases from V and 1 base from J; junction bases left unmatched: 11. DNA for the CDR3: TGCAGCGTTGGACCGACTAGCGGGGGGGCTGTTGGCCAAGAGACCCAGTACTTC. Its translation: CSVGPTSGGAVGQETQYF.

The chain joins TRBV11-1 to TRBJ1-1; D call uncertain. The V end lost 0 bases, the J end lost 5 bases, and 16 bases lay between the germline ends. CDR1 and CDR2 from the germline V gene are SGHAT and FQDESV (reference sequence). The CDR3 totals 16 residues. The CDR3 here is CASSLARDGVPTEAFF. CDR3 sequence (DNA): TGTGCCAGCAGCTTAGCACGGGATGGGGTTCCTACTGAAGCTTTCTTT. Together with reference TRBV11-1 and TRBJ1-1, the CDR3 gives the full variable domain: EAEVAQSPRYKITEKSQAVAFWCDPISGHATLYWYRQILGQGPELLVQFQDESVVDDSQLPKDRFSAERLKGVDSTLKIQPAELGDSAMYLCASSLARDGVPTEAFFGQGTRLTVV.

This clone has at least ten counts. The chain is built from TRBV6-2 or TRBV6-3 and TRBJ2-3, with D hard to call. Trimming stripped 8 bases from V and 2 bases from J, with 17 bases between. CDR3 length: 15 amino acids. Germline lookup yields CDR1 MNHEY and CDR2 SVGEGT. The CDR3 loop is CASRRSPRNTDTQYF. The CDR3 region has the DNA TGTGCCAGCCGAAGGTCCCCCCGTAACACAGATACGCAGTATTTT.

This clone came up many times. This chain joins TRBV2 and TRBJ1-2; D is possibly TRBD1 (5 bases). V shed 3 bases and J shed 6 bases, with 14 bases lying between them. This CDR3 has 14 amino acids. The germline gives CDR1 SNHLY, CDR2 FYNNEI. CDR3 region: CASSERSGNHGYTF. DNA for the CDR3: TGTGCCAGCAGTGAGAGGTCAGGGAACCATGGCTACACCTTC.

This clone was detected only a few times. A junction boundary mismatches the germline segment, possibly from a read error. The chain combines TRBV2 with TRBJ2-7, with 9 bases matching TRBD1. Per the germline V gene, CDR1 is SNHLY and CDR2 is FYNNEI. The CDR3 runs to 11 residues. CDR3 nucleotide sequence: TGTGCCAGCAGGACAGGGACAGGGTCAAACTTC. It specifies CASRTGTGSNF. The full variable domain, completed using reference TRBV2 and TRBJ2-7, is EPEVTQTPSHQVTQMGQEVILRCVPISNHLYFYWYRQILGQKVEFLVSFYNNEISEKSEIFDDQFSVERPDGSNFTLKIRSTKLEDSAMYFCASRTGTGSNFGPGTRLTVT.

Notes on this clone: With a much larger clone just one base away, this may be a read error. Other DNA sequences of this sample code for an identical CDR3. The V and J genes are TRBV25-1 and TRBJ2-5; D might be TRBD1 (6 bases). Germline values: CDR1 MGHDK, CDR2 SYGVNS. The length of the CDR3 is 13 residues. CDR3: CASRLGAQETQYF. The CDR3 region has the DNA TGTGCCAGTAGACTGGGGGCACAAGAGACACAGTACTTC.

The chain combines TRBV30 with TRBJ2-7, with 12 bases matching TRBD1. V was clipped by 3 bases and J by 5 bases; unmatched bases: 5. CDR1 and CDR2 from the germline V gene are GTSNPN and SVGIG (reference sequence). This CDR3 spans 14 amino acids. The CDR3 DNA follows: TGTGCCTGGAGACCGGGACAGGGGGCCCACGAGCAGTACTTC. Residues: CAWRPGQGAHEQYF.

The chain combines TRBV11-1 with TRBJ1-3, with TRBD1 identical over 7 bases. CDR1 and CDR2 from the germline V gene are SGHAT and FQDESV (reference sequence). This CDR3 is built from 16 residues. The ends lost 5 bases at V and 0 bases at J; junction bases unmatched: 7. Written as DNA, the CDR3 is TGTGCCAGCAGCAGGCTGACAGGGTCCTCTGGAAACACCATATATTTT. Amino acids: CASSRLTGSSGNTIYF.

CDR3 region: CAVQDYNEQFF. The CDR3 DNA sequence: TGTGCCGTACAGGACTACAATGAGCAGTTCTTC. The chain combines TRBV6-1 with TRBJ2-1; a weak D match, TRBD1 (5 bases). The germline V gene encodes CDR1 MNHNS and CDR2 SASEGT. V was shortened by 11 bases and J by 3 bases, with 8 bases between the two germline ends. The CDR3 consists of 11 residues.

The table lists this clone with a few counts. V and J are TRBV19 and TRBJ2-7; 8 bases map to TRBD1. Looked up from germline, CDR1 is LNHDA and CDR2 is SQIVND (reference sequence). The CDR3 runs 14 residues. Trimming cost V 3 bases and J 6 bases; bases outside gene matches: 7. In nucleotides, the CDR3 is TGTGCCAGTAGTATGAGGACAGGGTCTCTCGAGCAGTACTTC. Amino acid sequence: CASSMRTGSLEQYF.

This clone has ten or more counts. The chain uses TRBV16 and TRBJ2-2; 7 bases are shared with TRBD1. From germline, CDR1 is KGHSY and CDR2 FQNENV. The CDR3 covers 15 residues. J was trimmed by 4 bases and V by 0 bases; bases with no gene match: 2. The CDR3 spells CASSQSDRVTGELFF. In DNA form, the CDR3 reads TGTGCCAGCAGCCAATCAGACAGGGTCACCGGGGAGCTGTTTTTT.

The table lists this clone with many counts. The chain couples TRBV7-8 to TRBJ1-2; 9 nucleotides align to TRBD1. This CDR3 has 15 amino acids. CDR1 is SGHVS, CDR2 FQNEAQ, per germline. V was clipped by 3 bases and J by 2 bases; unmatched bases: 4. The CDR3 here is CASSFNRGRNYGYTF. In nucleotides, the CDR3 is TGTGCCAGCAGCTTCAACAGGGGGCGCAACTATGGCTACACCTTC.